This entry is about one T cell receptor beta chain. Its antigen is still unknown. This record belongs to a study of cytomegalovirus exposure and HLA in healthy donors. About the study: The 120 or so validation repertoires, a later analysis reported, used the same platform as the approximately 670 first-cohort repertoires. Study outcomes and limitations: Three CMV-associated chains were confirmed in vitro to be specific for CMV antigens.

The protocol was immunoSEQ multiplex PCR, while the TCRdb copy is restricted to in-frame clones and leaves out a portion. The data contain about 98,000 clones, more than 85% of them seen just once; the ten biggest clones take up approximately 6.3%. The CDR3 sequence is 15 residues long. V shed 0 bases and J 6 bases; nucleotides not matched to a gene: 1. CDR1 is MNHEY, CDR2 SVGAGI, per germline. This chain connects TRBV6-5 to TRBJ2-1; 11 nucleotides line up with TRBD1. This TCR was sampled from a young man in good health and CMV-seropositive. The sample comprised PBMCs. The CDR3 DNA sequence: TGTGCCAGCAGTTACTCTGGGACAGGGGGCAATGAGCAGTTCTTC. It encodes CASSYSGTGGNEQFF.